What follows are 10 T cell receptor beta chains derived from one specimen sequenced in a study of follicular helper T cells after annual influenza vaccination (dated by TCRdb to 2016 to 2017). Receptor libraries were prepared by the immunoSEQ multiplex PCR assay. Held by TCRdb, this immuneACCESS table contains in-frame sequences only and omits some clones. Under half of the omission traces to an unresolved V gene where checked; the cause of the rest is unknown. The sample table lists roughly 10,000 clones, less than 90% of them with a count of one. Roughly 0.4% of the sample rests with the top ten. This specimen's time point label, interpreted: 2015-2016 season, 7 days after influenza vaccination. The material sequenced was CXCR5- memory CD4+ T cells sorted from blood, taken 7 days after influenza vaccination. Read against the paper, the sample's cell subset or site label means: CXCR5- memory CD4 T cells. The source of these receptors is an adult who received the influenza vaccine.

This clone showed up just once. V usage is TRBV2 and J usage is TRBJ1-5; D is unclear. The CDR3 spans 15 residues. Germline CDR1 is SNHLY and CDR2 is FYNNEI. The V gene lost 4 bases and the J gene lost 4 bases, with 14 bases spanning the gap. The CDR3 DNA reads TGTGCCAGCAGTGGGCAGGACCTGAATAATCAGCCCCAGCATTTT. This codes for CASSGQDLNNQPQHF.

This clone is a singleton in its sample. The rearrangement uses TRBV7-6 and TRBJ1-2, with 7 bases aligning to TRBD1. Germline lookup yields CDR1 SGHVS and CDR2 FNYEAQ. The V and J ends lost 3 bases and 6 bases, in that order; junction bases with no gene match: 10. The CDR3 is made up of 15 amino acids. CDR3 in amino acids: CASSFTPTGADGYTF. Here the CDR3 DNA reads TGTGCCAGCAGCTTCACACCAACAGGGGCGGATGGCTACACCTTC.

CDR3 residues: CSVRTVGELFF. The DNA of the CDR3 is TGCAGCGTTAGGACAGTTGGGGAGCTGTTTTTT. The chain recombines TRBV29-1 with TRBJ2-2, with D tentatively TRBD1 (6 bases). Germline V gene lookup returns CDR1 SQVTM and CDR2 ANQGSEA. Trimming cost V 5 bases and J 8 bases, with 9 bases left between them. This CDR3 is 11 amino acids long.

The genes are TRBV4-3 and TRBJ1-4; the match to TRBD1 covers 8 bases. This CDR3 spans 16 amino acids. Germline V gene sequence: CDR1 LGHNA, CDR2 YSLEER. V dropped 4 bases and J dropped 7; count of bases not matched to a gene: 11. The CDR3 is CASSPRRDTGGEKLFF. In nucleotides, the CDR3 is TGCGCCAGCAGCCCTCGCCGGGACACAGGGGGTGAAAAACTGTTTTTT.

This clone turned up a few times. V usage is TRBV6-5 and J usage is TRBJ2-7; 8 positions agree with TRBD1. V shed 5 bases, J shed 3 bases, and the junction held 9 bases outside the gene matches. The germline gives CDR1 MNHEY, CDR2 SVGAGI. This CDR3 has 15 residues. DNA of the CDR3: TGTGCCAGCAGTCCCTTGGCAGGACAGGGCTACGAGCAGTACTTC. This translates into CASSPLAGQGYEQYF.

The CDR3 here is CASSLKQGANTGELFF. The CDR3 DNA follows: TGTGCCAGCAGCTTGAAACAGGGGGCTAACACCGGGGAGCTGTTTTTT. The chain combines TRBV7-6 with TRBJ2-2; TRBD1 matches 9 bases. This CDR3 is 16 amino acids long. Germline V lookup: CDR1 SGHVS, CDR2 FNYEAQ. The ends lost 3 bases at V and 2 bases at J; junction bases unmatched: 4.

The chain has TRBV2 and TRBJ1-2; D is unresolved. The germline gives CDR1 SNHLY, CDR2 FYNNEI. The CDR3 runs to 11 residues. V lost 6 bases to trimming and J lost 5 bases, with 7 bases between them. In nucleotides, the CDR3 is TGTGCCAGCAGGATTTTGTATGGCTACACCTTC. This gives the protein CASRILYGYTF.

The genes are TRBV19 and TRBJ1-4, with 8 bases identical to TRBD1. Trimming removed 5 bases from V and 8 bases from J; junction bases left unmatched: 10. CDR3 size: 15 residues. In germline, CDR1 is LNHDA, CDR2 SQIVND (reference sequence). The CDR3 nucleotides read TGTGCCAGTAGTTCCCTAGGACAGGGAATGGAAAAACTGTTTTTT. Translating gives CASSSLGQGMEKLFF.

The chain recombines TRBV9 with TRBJ2-1; D unclear. Germline values: CDR1 SGDLS, CDR2 YYNGEE. This CDR3 spans 14 amino acids. Trimming took off 1 base at V and 5 bases at J, with 10 bases between the two ends. CDR3 protein: CASSVTQVNNEQFF. The CDR3 DNA reads as TGTGCCAGCAGCGTAACCCAGGTCAACAATGAGCAGTTCTTC. The whole variable domain, filled in from reference TRBV9 and TRBJ2-1, reads DSGVTQTPKHLITATGQRVTLRCSPRSGDLSVYWYQQSLDQGLQFLIQYYNGEERAKGNILERFSAQQFPDLHSELNLSSLELGDSALYFCASSVTQVNNEQFFGPGTRLTVL.

This chain uses TRBV5-6 with TRBJ1-2, with a tentative D call TRBD1 (6 bases). The CDR3 has 15 amino acids. V gave up 1 base and J gave up 2 bases, with 12 bases separating them. Looked up from germline, CDR1 is SGHDT and CDR2 is YYEEEE. CDR3 coding DNA: TGTGCCAGCAGCTTGACAGGGTATGGGAACTATGGCTACACCTTC. Encoded protein: CASSLTGYGNYGYTF.